One sample yielded the 9 T cell receptor beta chains listed below, sequenced in a study of T cell changes during pregnancy in multiple sclerosis. Sequencing was performed with immunoSEQ multiplex PCR; in TCRdb, only in-frame clones are kept and a portion is missing. The sample contains 45,000 to 60,000 clones, over 85% of which appear only once. Specimen: CD8+ T cells from peripheral blood mononuclear cells, collected before pregnancy. The receptors shown here come from a female donor with multiple sclerosis, enrolled in a pregnancy study.

The chain recombines TRBV6-1 with TRBJ2-5, with 8 bases matching TRBD1. Trimming took 4 bases from V and 2 from J; bases not matched to a gene: 3. The CDR3 runs 14 residues. Germline V gives CDR1 MNHNS, CDR2 SASEGT. The CDR3 region is CASSARGLQETQYF. Here the CDR3 DNA reads TGTGCCAGCAGTGCCAGGGGGCTTCAAGAGACCCAGTACTTC.

The V gene is TRBV25-1, the J gene TRBJ2-2; no clear D. Germline V CDR1 and CDR2: MGHDK, SYGVNS. Trimming pared 7 bases from V and 8 bases from J, leaving 14 bases between. The CDR3 contains 13 residues. The CDR3, as DNA: TGTGCCAGCACAGCCCAGCCAGCGGGGGAGCTGTTTTTT. Translating gives CASTAQPAGELFF.

CDR3 region: CASSYRGGPGYTF. CDR3 DNA sequence: TGTGCCAGCAGCTACAGGGGAGGCCCTGGCTACACCTTC. This sequence joins TRBV5-4 and TRBJ1-2, with 7 bases aligning to TRBD1. CDR3 length: 13 amino acids. V lost 3 bases and J lost 7; bases outside the gene matches: 6. Germline-derived CDR1 and CDR2 are SGHNT and YYREEE (reference sequence).

CDR3 nucleotide sequence: TGTGCCATCAGTGAGGGGACTGGTTACGAGCAGTACTTC. It specifies CAISEGTGYEQYF. The chain has TRBV10-3 and TRBJ2-7; a possible D gene is TRBD2 (6 bases). V lost 2 bases to trimming and J lost 4 bases, with 9 bases between them. This CDR3 has 13 residues. Germline V lookup: CDR1 ENHRY, CDR2 SYGVKD.

The chain has TRBV9 and TRBJ2-7; perhaps TRBD2 as D (7 bases). V was cut by 3 bases and J by 2 bases, with 9 bases left in between. This CDR3 contains 13 residues. Germline CDR1 and CDR2: SGDLS and YYNGEE. CDR3 protein: CASSDGGPYEQYF. The CDR3 DNA reads as TGTGCCAGCAGCGACGGGGGGCCCTACGAGCAGTACTTC.

Here the CDR3 reads CASSDSLRALPEAFF. DNA of the CDR3: TGTGCCAGCAGTGACAGTCTCAGGGCTCTTCCTGAAGCTTTCTTT. The V gene is TRBV6-4, the J gene TRBJ1-1; D is perhaps TRBD1 (5 bases). The CDR3 sequence is 15 residues long. V shed 2 bases and J shed 6 bases, with 16 bases lying between them. Germline-derived CDR1 and CDR2 are MRHNA and SNTAGT.

V is TRBV5-1 and J is TRBJ2-1; 13 nucleotides agree with TRBD2. Germline CDR1 is SGHRS and CDR2 is YFSETQ. The CDR3 loop spans 14 amino acids. Unmatched junction bases numbered 4, after V lost 6 bases and J lost 7 bases. The CDR3 reads CASTGLAGENEQFF. The DNA of the CDR3 is TGCGCCAGCACCGGACTAGCGGGGGAGAATGAGCAGTTCTTC.

This chain joins TRBV19 and TRBJ1-2; D perhaps matches TRBD1 (6 bases). V lost 3 bases to trimming and J lost 6 bases, with 17 bases between them. The germline V gene encodes CDR1 LNHDA and CDR2 SQIVND (reference sequence). The CDR3 spans 15 residues. The chain's CDR3 is CASSIGAGVLHGYTF. In nucleotides, the CDR3 is TGTGCCAGTAGTATCGGGGCAGGGGTCTTGCATGGCTACACCTTC.

The V call is TRBV6-1, the J call TRBJ2-3, with a weak D call TRBD2 (6 bases). Looked up from germline, CDR1 is MNHNS and CDR2 is SASEGT. The CDR3 covers 16 residues. Trimming pared 3 bases from V and 2 bases from J, leaving 15 bases between. The CDR3 DNA sequence: TGTGCCAGCAGTGACCCCGGGACTTCCATCACAGATACGCAGTATTTT. Protein: CASSDPGTSITDTQYF.